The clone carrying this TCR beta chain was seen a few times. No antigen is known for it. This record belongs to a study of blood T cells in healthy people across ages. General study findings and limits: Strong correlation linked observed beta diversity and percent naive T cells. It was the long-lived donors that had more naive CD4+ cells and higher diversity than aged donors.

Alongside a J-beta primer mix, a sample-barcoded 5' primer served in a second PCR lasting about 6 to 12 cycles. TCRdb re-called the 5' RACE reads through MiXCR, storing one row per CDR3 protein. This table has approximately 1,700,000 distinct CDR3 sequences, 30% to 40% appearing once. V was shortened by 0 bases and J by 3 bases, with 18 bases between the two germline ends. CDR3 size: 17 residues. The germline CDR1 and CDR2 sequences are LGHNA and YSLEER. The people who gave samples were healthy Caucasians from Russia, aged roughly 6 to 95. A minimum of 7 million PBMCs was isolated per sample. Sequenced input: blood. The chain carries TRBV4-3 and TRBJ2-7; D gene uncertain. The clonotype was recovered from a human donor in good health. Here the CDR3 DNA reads TGCGCCAGCAGCCAAGAACGAGTGGTAGACATCTTCTACGAGCAGTACTTC. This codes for CASSQERVVDIFYEQYF.